Listed here are 6 T cell receptor beta chains from one sample, sequenced in a study of blood T cell repertoires in COVID-19. Sequenced by immunoSEQ multiplex PCR; TCRdb stores in-frame clones only, minus some. The data contain about 220,000 clones, roughly 90% of them singletons. Source material: PBMCs or T cells enriched from blood (not recorded which). The origin of the receptors is a woman aged 25 to 39 who had recovered from COVID-19.

The V and J genes are TRBV3-1 (or the pseudogene TRBV3-2) and TRBJ2-7; TRBD1 is a possible D gene (6 bases). The CDR3 contains 15 residues. Germline CDR1 LGHDT, CDR2 YNNKEL (reference sequence). V shed 1 base and J shed 3 bases, with 13 bases lying between them. The DNA for the CDR3 is TGTGCCAGCAGCCAAGGGTGGGCACAGGGCTACGAGCAGTACTTC. This gives the protein CASSQGWAQGYEQYF.

The CDR3 is CASSVTPGTNTEAFF. CDR3 DNA sequence: TGTGCCAGCAGCGTCACCCCCGGGACAAACACTGAAGCTTTCTTT. The chain employs TRBV9 and TRBJ1-1; possibly TRBD1 for D (6 bases). Trimming cost V 2 bases and J 2 bases, with 13 bases left between them. This CDR3 is built from 15 residues. From germline, CDR1 is SGDLS and CDR2 YYNGEE.

The chain employs TRBV25-1 and TRBJ2-1; tentatively, D is TRBD1 (6 bases). This CDR3 region has 13 residues. The germline V gene has CDR1 MGHDK and CDR2 SYGVNS. Trimming cost V 4 bases and J 8 bases, with 12 bases left between them. CDR3 DNA sequence: TGTGCCAGCAGTGCACAGGGCACGGATGAGCAGTTCTTC. Its protein is CASSAQGTDEQFF.

The rearrangement uses TRBV19 and TRBJ1-2, with TRBD1 matching over 8 bases. Germline CDR1 and CDR2: LNHDA and SQIVND (reference sequence). J was trimmed by 0 bases and V by 9 bases; bases with no gene match: 12. The CDR3 runs 16 residues. This chain's CDR3 is CASSLDRVGANYGYTF. DNA of the CDR3: TGTGCCAGCTCCCTGGACAGGGTTGGAGCTAACTATGGCTACACCTTC.

The chain is built from TRBV4-2 and TRBJ2-2, with 10 bases that match TRBD2. Trimming cost V 2 bases and J 4 bases; bases outside gene matches: 4. Germline V gene lookup returns CDR1 LGHNA and CDR2 YNFKEQ. This CDR3 region has 16 residues. The CDR3 spells CASSQNSGGRTGELFF. CDR3 nucleotides: TGTGCCAGCAGCCAAAATAGCGGGGGGCGCACCGGGGAGCTGTTTTTT.

The rearrangement links TRBV18 to TRBJ2-2, with 10 bases fitting TRBD1. Losses at the gene ends were 1 base for V and 4 bases for J; bases not matched to a gene: 3. This CDR3 comprises 16 residues. CDR1 KGHSH and CDR2 LQKENI come from the germline V gene. Here the CDR3 DNA reads TGTGCCAGCTCACCACTCCGGGACAGGGGCACCGGGGAGCTGTTTTTT. Amino acids: CASSPLRDRGTGELFF.